These T cell receptor beta chains were read from a single sample in a study of cytomegalovirus exposure and HLA in healthy donors. Libraries were prepared by immunoSEQ multiplex PCR; TCRdb keeps only in-frame clonotypes and omits some of them. The sample includes under 150,000 clones, approximately 72% seen only once; the top ten take around 8.5%. The sequencing sample was made of PBMCs. Receptors originate from a woman aged 45-65 years in good health and CMV-seropositive. CDR3s include the opening cysteine and the closing phenylalanine or tryptophan. The D gene is left open where the match is weak. Clone sizes are given selectively: once, few, many, or a class where the clone is expanded.

NA	TRBJ1-1	TRBV10-3	NA	TGTGCCATCACCGACGGGGTGGGCGGCGACACTGAAGCTTTCTTT	CAITDGVGGDTEAFF
NA	TRBJ2-7	TRBV2	TRBD1	TGTGCCAGCAGTACAGGACAGGATCGGGAGCAGTACTTC	CASSTGQDREQYF
NA	TRBJ1-2	TRBV5-6	NA	TGTGCCAGCAGCCCGCTGACAGGTTACTACACCTTC	CASSPLTGYYTF
NA	TRBJ2-3	TRBV7-2	TRBD2	TGTGCCAGCAGCTTTAGCGGGGGGGCCACAGATACGCAGTATTTT	CASSFSGGATDTQYF
NA	TRBJ2-3	TRBV4-3	TRBD2	TGCGCCAGCAGCTATCGACTAGCGGGAGGCGGGCAGGATACGCAGTATTTT	CASSYRLAGGGQDTQYF
NA	TRBJ1-1	TRBV5-6	NA	TGTGCCAGCAGCCCGCCCTCCAGCGGCACTGAAGCTTTCTTT	CASSPPSSGTEAFF
NA	TRBJ1-4	TRBV7-9	NA	TGTGCCAGCAGCTACCCTCCCGGGTTCCCAACTAATGAAAAACTGTTTTTT	CASSYPPGFPTNEKLFF
NA	TRBJ1-1	TRBV5-1	NA	TGCGCCAGCAGCCTAGGTACAGGGTTGAATGAAGCTTTCTTT	CASSLGTGLNEAFF
NA	TRBJ1-2	TRBV5-6	NA	TGTGCCAGCAGCGCGGACATTCTCTATGGCTACACCTTC	CASSADILYGYTF
few	TRBJ2-5	TRBV2	NA	TGTGCCAGCAGTGAATATGGGGAGGATTGGCCCCAGTACTTC	CASSEYGEDWPQYF
NA	TRBJ1-2	TRBV5-1	NA	TGCGCCAGCAGCGCGGACAGCCTCTATGGCTACACCTTC	CASSADSLYGYTF
NA	TRBJ1-1	TRBV6-5	TRBD1	TGTGCCAGCAGGGCGAACAGGGGGGGATTTTCTGAAGCTTTCTTT	CASRANRGGFSEAFF
NA	TRBJ2-7	TRBV4-1	NA	TGCGCCAGCAGCCAATTTAAGGAGCTCTCCTACGAGCAGTACTTC	CASSQFKELSYEQYF
NA	TRBJ2-5	TRBV5-6	NA	TGTGCCAGCAGCTTGGTGTGGGGGGGGGCCCAAGAGACCCAGTACTTC	CASSLVWGGAQETQYF
NA	TRBJ2-5	TRBV30	TRBD2	TGTGCCTGGACTAGCGGGAGGTTGGGGGGGACCCAGTACTTC	CAWTSGRLGGTQYF
NA	TRBJ1-1	TRBV5-1	TRBD1	TGCGCCAGCAGCAGAACCGGGACAGGGGGGCGCGACACTGAAGCTTTCTTT	CASSRTGTGGRDTEAFF
NA	TRBJ2-3	TRBV30	NA	TGTGCCTGGAGTGGAGGGAGCACAGATACGCGCCAGTATTTT	CAWSGGSTDTRQYF
few	TRBJ1-1	TRBV14	NA	TGTGCCAGCAGCCAGGGGGCTAGCGCTTTCTTT	CASSQGASAFF
NA	TRBJ2-1	TRBV30	NA	TGTGCCTCCTCAGAGGCGGGTTGGGAGCAGTTCTTC	CASSEAGWEQFF
NA	TRBJ1-5	TRBV5-1	NA	TGCGCCAGCAGCTTGCCAGGGGCGGGTCAGCCCCAGCATTTT	CASSLPGAGQPQHF
NA	TRBJ2-5	TRBV5-1	NA	TGCGCCAGCAGCTTGGGAGGAGGGGACGGCGGGACCCAGTACTTC	CASSLGGGDGGTQYF
NA	TRBJ2-1	TRBV6-1	NA	TGTGCCAGCAGTGAAATTGCGAACAATGAGCAGTTCTTC	CASSEIANNEQFF